This TCR beta chain originates from a study of technical replicates of blood from a handful of donors. The J segment lost 0 bases and the V segment lost 4 bases, leaving 7 bases of the junction unmatched. Germline loops: CDR1 SGHVS, CDR2 FQNEAQ. The CDR3 extends over 17 amino acids. Data came from immunoSEQ multiplex PCR; TCRdb stores just in-frame clones and leaves some out. This sample yields around 95,000 clones, of which approximately 94% are seen a single time; 0.2% to 0.3% belongs to the top ten. Input material: T cells isolated from PBMCs. The rearrangement joins TRBV7-8 to TRBJ1-4; 8 bases line up with TRBD1. The TCR originated in a human donor in good health. CDR3 protein: CASSWTGQAATNEKLFF. As DNA, the CDR3 is TGTGCCAGCAGCTGGACGGGACAGGCTGCAACTAATGAAAAACTGTTTTTT.